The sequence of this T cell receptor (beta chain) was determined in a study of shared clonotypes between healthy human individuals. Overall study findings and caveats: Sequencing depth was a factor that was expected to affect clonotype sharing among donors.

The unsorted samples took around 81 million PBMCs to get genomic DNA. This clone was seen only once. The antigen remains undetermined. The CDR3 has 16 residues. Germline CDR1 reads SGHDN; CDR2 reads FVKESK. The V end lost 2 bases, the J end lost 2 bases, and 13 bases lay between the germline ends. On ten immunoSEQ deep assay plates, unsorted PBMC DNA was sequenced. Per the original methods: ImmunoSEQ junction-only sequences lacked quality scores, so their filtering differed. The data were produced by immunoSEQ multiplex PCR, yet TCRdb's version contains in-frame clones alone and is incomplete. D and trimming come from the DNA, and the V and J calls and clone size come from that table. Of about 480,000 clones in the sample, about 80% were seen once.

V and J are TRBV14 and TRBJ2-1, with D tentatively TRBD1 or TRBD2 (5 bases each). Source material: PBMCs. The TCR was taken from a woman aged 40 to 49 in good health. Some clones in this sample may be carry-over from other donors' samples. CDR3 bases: TGTGCCAGCAGCCAACCCGGGACGCCCGCCTACAATGAGCAGTTCTTC. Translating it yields CASSQPGTPAYNEQFF.